The 5 T cell receptor beta chains listed next were all sequenced from one sample in a study of Graves' ophthalmopathy and Graves' hyperthyroidism (dated by TCRdb to about 2018). Sequencing relied on an Illumina HiSeq 2000. TCR beta CDR3 regions were amplified from RNA transcripts for repertoire sequencing. HTBI primers and the Qiagen OneStep RT-PCR kit were used in a first-round RT-PCR, which was followed by a second-round multiplex PCR, size selection and purification. The public reads were run again by TCRdb, first through fastp at Q25 and then through MiXCR, and only productive beta chains were kept. One record per CDR3 amino acid sequence lists the most common genes and DNA. Here the sample has 1 million to 1.3 million distinct CDR3 sequences; about 40% occur a single time. The ten biggest clones cover 11% of the sample. The specimen sequenced was peripheral blood or thyroid tissue (not recorded which). The receptor source for this set is an adult man with Graves' hyperthyroidism.

This clonotype has ten or more counts. The rearrangement links TRBV20-1 to TRBJ1-1; perhaps TRBD1 as D (5 bases). Germline V CDR1 and CDR2: DFQATT, SNEGSKA (reference sequence). The CDR3 runs 11 residues. V was pared by 2 bases and J by 5 bases, with 6 bases between. CDR3 region: CSARHRTEAFF. Here the CDR3 DNA reads TGCAGTGCTAGACACAGGACTGAAGCTTTCTTT.

There are a few counts of this clonotype. The rearrangement uses TRBV7-9 and TRBJ1-1; TRBD1 is a possible D gene (5 bases). CDR3 length: 13 residues. CDR1 is SEHNR and CDR2 is FQNEAQ in the germline V gene (reference sequence). Trimming took 6 bases from V and 4 from J, leaving 12 bases between them. The CDR3 protein is CASSFYRRTEAFF. In DNA form, the CDR3 reads TGTGCCAGCAGTTTCTACAGGCGCACTGAAGCTTTCTTT.

The genes are TRBV6-2 or TRBV6-3 and TRBJ2-5, with TRBD2 matching 8 bases. The length of the CDR3 is 11 residues. Germline CDR1 reads MNHEY; CDR2 reads SVGEGT. V shed 6 bases and J 14 bases; nucleotides not matched to a gene: 8. CDR3 residues: CASRAGEGVYF. The CDR3 DNA reads TGTGCCAGCAGAGCGGGAGAGGGGGTTTACTTC.

The V gene is TRBV7-7, the J gene TRBJ2-5; weak D call: TRBD2 (6 bases). The germline gives CDR1 SSHAT, CDR2 FNYEAQ (reference sequence). Trimming cost V 11 bases and J 2 bases, with 15 bases left between them. The CDR3 covers 13 residues. The CDR3 sequence is CADTAGTQETQYF. The CDR3 DNA follows: TGTGCCGACACTGCCGGGACTCAAGAGACCCAGTACTTC.

Many counts were recorded for this clonotype. V is TRBV19 and J is TRBJ2-5; 7 nucleotides agree with TRBD2. Losses at the gene ends were 9 bases for V and 4 bases for J; bases not matched to a gene: 8. The germline gives CDR1 LNHDA, CDR2 SQIVND (reference sequence). CDR3 length: 13 amino acids. CDR3 DNA: TGTGCCAGCAGTTCCGGGGGGTTAGAGACCCAGTACTTC. Translating gives CASSSGGLETQYF.